The sequence of this T cell receptor beta chain was determined in a study of shared clonotypes between healthy human individuals. The CDR3 totals 16 residues. Trimming pared 4 bases from V and 0 bases from J, leaving 16 bases between. Germline CDR1 is SGHRS and CDR2 is YFSETQ. Sequencing was performed with immunoSEQ multiplex PCR; in TCRdb, only in-frame clones are kept and a portion is missing. The sample has 2,500,000 or so clones, 85% to 95% seen once; the top ten hold 0.37%. This TCR was recovered from a man in his late teens or twenties in good health. Some clones in this sample may be carry-over from other donors' samples. The chain is built from TRBV5-1 and TRBJ1-1; D is possibly TRBD1 (5 bases). The sample consisted of naive CD4+ T cells from PBMCs. Subset given: CD45RA+ positively selected. The CDR3 DNA reads as TGCGCCAGCAGCCAGGCGAGAGGACACATGAACACTGAAGCTTTCTTT. This gives the protein CASSQARGHMNTEAFF.